This paragraph reports one TCR beta chain. The same CDR3 is also encoded by other DNA sequences in this sample. The CDR3 contains 15 residues. Germline trimming cut 0 bases from V and 1 base from J; bases unmatched to any gene: 0. Germline loops: CDR1 SGHRS, CDR2 YFSETQ. This entry belongs to a study of blood T cell repertoires in COVID-19. Assay used: immunoSEQ multiplex PCR; TCRdb lists only in-frame clones, some missing. Among over 200,000 clones listed, about four fifths were seen once. The genes are TRBV5-1 and TRBJ2-2, with TRBD2 identical over 7 bases. The source material was peripheral blood. The sequence was obtained from a man aged 45-65 years with active or convalescent COVID-19. The CDR3 spells CASSLAGGNTGELFF. The CDR3 DNA reads as TGCGCCAGCAGCTTGGCGGGGGGGAACACCGGGGAGCTGTTTTTT.